This T cell receptor (beta chain) was sequenced in a study of cytomegalovirus exposure and HLA in healthy donors. In germline, CDR1 is MNHEY, CDR2 SVGAGI. V dropped 0 bases and J dropped 6; count of bases not matched to a gene: 7. This CDR3 is 15 amino acids long. Study results and limitations: Information on immune exposure was restricted to one variable (CMV serostatus). In a later analysis, across HLA loci, associated TCR counts were highest for DRB1, lowest for HLA-C. An analysis that came later showed most CMV-associated TCR beta chains appearing HLA-restricted.

Both 60 Vbeta primers and 13 Jbeta primers went into the PCR. Per the original data handling: In a later analysis, roughly 86 million unique TCR beta chains included roughly 11 million shared by two or more donors. This table comes from immunoSEQ multiplex PCR, and its TCRdb copy is limited to in-frame clones, with some not included. That table furnishes V, J and clone size, whereas the DNA furnished D and trimming. In the table there are roughly 140,000 clones, about 78% of which are singletons. Of note for this clone: The antigen is unknown.

This chain connects TRBV6-5 to TRBJ1-2, with 7 bases aligning to TRBD1. Material: PBMCs. The TCR comes from a man aged 18 to 30 in good health and CMV-seronegative. The CDR3 DNA sequence: TGTGCCAGCAGTTACTCCGCAGACAGGGTCAATGGCTACACCTTC. Translation gives CASSYSADRVNGYTF.